This TCR beta chain was sequenced in a study of T-cell reconstitution after alpha-beta-depleted transplantation in children. The CDR3 consists of 19 residues. Unmatched junction bases numbered 11, after V lost 5 bases and J lost 1 base. Unique molecular identifiers tagged the TCRbeta library. TCRdb analysed the PCR reads with MiXCR anew, one entry per CDR3 protein. The repertoire includes approximately 420,000 distinct CDR3 sequences, 11% of them detected once, and 5% to 6.5% sits in the top ten. This receptor was obtained from a human donor who donated a stem cell graft to a child with acute myeloid leukemia. The chain joins TRBV12-3 or TRBV12-4 to TRBJ2-2, with 12 bases that match TRBD1. The material sequenced was PBMCs from the stem cell graft donor, taken from the stem cell graft. The CDR3: CASSRGDRGPSLNTGELFF. The CDR3 DNA sequence: TGTGCCAGCAGTAGGGGGGACAGGGGGCCGTCTTTGAACACCGGGGAGCTGTTTTTT.